The rows below give T cell receptor beta chains drawn from one sample of a study of T cell changes during pregnancy in multiple sclerosis. The protocol was immunoSEQ multiplex PCR, while the TCRdb copy is restricted to in-frame clones and leaves out a portion. The sample holds 35,000 to 50,000 clones, about 90% seen once. The source material was CD4+ T cells from peripheral blood mononuclear cells, sampled in the third trimester of pregnancy. These receptors were obtained from a female donor in good health, enrolled as a control in a pregnancy study. CDR3s include the opening cysteine and the closing phenylalanine or tryptophan. The order of the fields is CDR3 DNA, CDR3 protein, D gene, V gene, J gene, clone size. The D gene is left open where the match is weak. Expanded clones are given a class, and other clones once, few, many or no size at all.

CDR3nt: TGTGCCAGCAGTCCTTGGGACAGTCGAGGCTACACCTTC
CDR3aa: CASSPWDSRGYTF
d_gene: TRBD1
v_gene: TRBV28
j_gene: TRBJ1-2
abundance: NA

CDR3nt: TGTGCCAGTAGTATGGGGCGGAACTCTAACTATGGCTACACCTTC
CDR3aa: CASSMGRNSNYGYTF
d_gene: NA
v_gene: TRBV19
j_gene: TRBJ1-2
abundance: once

CDR3nt: TGTGCCAGCAGCTCAAGGACAGGGATGAACACTGAAGCTTTCTTT
CDR3aa: CASSSRTGMNTEAFF
d_gene: TRBD1
v_gene: TRBV11-2
j_gene: TRBJ1-1
abundance: once

CDR3nt: TGTGCCAGCAGTTCGTGGACAGGGAGCTCCTACGAGCAGTACTTC
CDR3aa: CASSSWTGSSYEQYF
d_gene: TRBD1
v_gene: TRBV28
j_gene: TRBJ2-7
abundance: NA

CDR3nt: TGTGCCAGCAGCTTGCAATCATGGACACCGAATCAGCCCCAGCATTTT
CDR3aa: CASSLQSWTPNQPQHF
d_gene: NA
v_gene: TRBV5-6
j_gene: TRBJ1-5
abundance: NA

CDR3nt: TGTGCCAGCAGTGTCGGGGGGGCCCTTTATGGCTACACCTTC
CDR3aa: CASSVGGALYGYTF
d_gene: NA
v_gene: TRBV2
j_gene: TRBJ1-2
abundance: NA

CDR3nt: TGTGCCAGCAGTGTGGACAGGGTAGCCGATACGCAGTATTTT
CDR3aa: CASSVDRVADTQYF
d_gene: TRBD1
v_gene: TRBV6-1
j_gene: TRBJ2-3
abundance: NA

CDR3nt: TGTGCCAGCAGCTTGTCCGGGACAGGGCGAGGATTTGGCTACACCTTC
CDR3aa: CASSLSGTGRGFGYTF
d_gene: TRBD1
v_gene: TRBV5-6
j_gene: TRBJ1-2
abundance: NA

CDR3nt: TGTGCCAGCAGAACTTCCTTAAACCGGGACAGCTCCTACAATGAGCAGTTCTTC
CDR3aa: CASRTSLNRDSSYNEQFF
d_gene: TRBD1
v_gene: TRBV28
j_gene: TRBJ2-1
abundance: NA

CDR3nt: TGTGCCAGCAGCCCCTGGACTAGCGGGAGGGAAGAGACCCAGTACTTC
CDR3aa: CASSPWTSGREETQYF
d_gene: TRBD2
v_gene: TRBV13
j_gene: TRBJ2-5
abundance: NA

CDR3nt: TGCGCCAGCAGTACTAGCGGGTTCACCTACGAGCAGTACTTC
CDR3aa: CASSTSGFTYEQYF
d_gene: TRBD2
v_gene: TRBV5-1
j_gene: TRBJ2-7
abundance: NA

CDR3nt: TGTGCCACCCGGACAGGCTATTACACCGGGGAGCTGTTTTTT
CDR3aa: CATRTGYYTGELFF
d_gene: TRBD1
v_gene: TRBV5-4
j_gene: TRBJ2-2
abundance: NA

CDR3nt: TGCGCCAGCAGCTATGGACTAGCGGATACTGGGGAGCTGTTTTTT
CDR3aa: CASSYGLADTGELFF
d_gene: TRBD2
v_gene: TRBV5-1
j_gene: TRBJ2-2
abundance: NA

CDR3nt: TGTGCCAGCAGCGTTAGCGGGGGAACCCACTACAATGAGCAGTTCTTC
CDR3aa: CASSVSGGTHYNEQFF
d_gene: TRBD2
v_gene: TRBV9
j_gene: TRBJ2-1
abundance: NA

CDR3nt: TGTGCCAGCAGTGGGTTCCTAGCGGGAGCCCCAGATACGCAGTATTTT
CDR3aa: CASSGFLAGAPDTQYF
d_gene: TRBD2
v_gene: TRBV2
j_gene: TRBJ2-3
abundance: NA

CDR3nt: TGTGCCAGTAGTCCCCTGGGACAGCGCTCAAATCAGCCCCAGCATTTT
CDR3aa: CASSPLGQRSNQPQHF
d_gene: TRBD1
v_gene: TRBV19
j_gene: TRBJ1-5
abundance: NA

CDR3nt: TGTGCCAGCAGCTCCACAGGGCGAGATTATGGCTACACCTTC
CDR3aa: CASSSTGRDYGYTF
d_gene: NA
v_gene: TRBV5-5
j_gene: TRBJ1-2
abundance: NA